The sequence of this T cell receptor beta chain was determined in a study of beta chain features in type 1 diabetes. There are 14 residues in the CDR3. Germline CDR1 SGDLS, CDR2 YYNGEE. V lost 0 bases, J lost 2 bases, and 8 bases lay in between. General study points: Insertions at VDJ junctions were less frequent in type 1 diabetes patients. These patients also deleted more nucleotides at the same junctions.

Points on this clone: Its antigen is not known. Other DNA sequences in the sample encode the same CDR3.

Purities in excess of 98% were seen in all sorted populations. Expressed TCRB transcripts got sequenced, as all isolated RNA was reverse transcribed. Clones were read by immunoSEQ multiplex PCR, and TCRdb kept only the in-frame ones, dropping some. The sample includes fewer than 900,000 clones, roughly a sixth of them seen just once. The clonotype was recovered from a woman under 30 in good health. This sequence joins TRBV9 and TRBJ1-2; a weak D match, TRBD1 (6 bases). Material: naive CD4+ T cells from blood. CDR3 sequence (DNA): TGTGCCAGCAGCGTAGACACAGGGAACTATGGCTACACCTTC. Amino acid sequence: CASSVDTGNYGYTF.